These 10 T cell receptor beta chains were all obtained from the same sample, sequenced in a study of technical replicates of blood from a few donors. Assay: immunoSEQ multiplex PCR; the TCRdb copy retains only in-frame clones and omits some. The table includes about 89,000 clones, about 93% detected once. The sequencing sample was made of T cells isolated from PBMCs. The receptors were sampled from a human donor in good health.

The J gene is TRBJ2-7, the V gene TRBV2; D is unresolved. CDR1 and CDR2 (germline): SNHLY, FYNNEI. V was pared by 3 bases and J by 0 bases, with 3 bases between. This CDR3 comprises 12 residues. Here the CDR3 reads CASSDRSYEQYF. CDR3 in DNA: TGTGCCAGCAGTGACCGCTCCTACGAGCAGTACTTC.

The gene calls are TRBV27 and TRBJ2-7; maybe TRBD1 (6 bases). Germline V gives CDR1 MNHEY, CDR2 SMNVEV (reference sequence). This CDR3 is 13 amino acids long. V was shortened by 5 bases and J by 6 bases, with 14 bases between the two germline ends. CDR3 in amino acids: CASSIIRDTEQYF. The CDR3 DNA is TGTGCCAGCAGTATAATCCGGGACACCGAGCAGTACTTC.

This sequence joins TRBV5-4 and TRBJ2-6; tentatively, D is TRBD1 (6 bases). V lost 5 bases, J lost 0 bases, and 6 bases lay in between. CDR1 and CDR2 from the germline V gene are SGHNT and YYREEE (reference sequence). The CDR3 totals 14 residues. Written as DNA, the CDR3 is TGTGCCAGCAGGACAGGCTCTGGGGCCAACGTCCTGACTTTC. Translating it yields CASRTGSGANVLTF.

The CDR3: CASSLVSTGELFF. The CDR3 nucleotides are TGTGCCAGCAGCTTGGTGAGCACCGGGGAGCTGTTTTTT. The rearrangement joins TRBV11-3 to TRBJ2-2; D is unclear. Germline CDR1 is SGHNT and CDR2 is YENEEA. CDR3 length: 13 amino acids. Trimming removed 3 bases at V and 4 bases at J, with 6 bases between.

This chain links TRBV19 with TRBJ1-1; no reliable D call. The germline V and J ends were trimmed by 1 base and 6 bases, with 6 bases remaining between them. The CDR3 loop spans 12 amino acids. Germline V gives CDR1 LNHDA, CDR2 SQIVND (reference sequence). The CDR3 DNA follows: TGTGCCAGTAGTATAGGCACGGCTGAAGCTTTCTTT. Protein sequence: CASSIGTAEAFF.

The rearrangement uses TRBV28 and TRBJ2-1, with a weak D call TRBD2 (5 bases). Germline assignment: CDR1 MDHEN and CDR2 SYDVKM. The CDR3 is 15 amino acids. V was trimmed by 6 bases and J by 0 bases, leaving 12 bases between them. The CDR3 here is CASSRGPGSYNEQFF. CDR3 coding DNA: TGTGCCAGCAGCCGGGGTCCCGGCTCCTACAATGAGCAGTTCTTC.

The chain joins TRBV5-4 to TRBJ2-1, with 7 bases aligning to TRBD2. V shed 0 bases and J 2 bases; nucleotides not matched to a gene: 5. The CDR3 runs to 16 residues. Per the germline V gene, CDR1 is SGHNT and CDR2 is YYREEE (reference sequence). The CDR3 sequence: CASSLGGGSAYNEQFF. CDR3 nucleotide sequence: TGTGCCAGCAGCTTGGGGGGGGGAAGCGCCTACAATGAGCAGTTCTTC.

The genes are TRBV7-8 and TRBJ1-2; D not resolved. The V and J ends lost 2 bases and 5 bases respectively, with 15 bases between them. This CDR3 is built from 15 residues. The germline V gene has CDR1 SGHVS and CDR2 FQNEAQ. DNA for the CDR3: TGTGCCAGCAGCTTAAAGAGCCCTTATCCATATGGCTACACCTTC. Amino acids: CASSLKSPYPYGYTF.

V usage is TRBV21-1 and J usage is TRBJ2-3; the table assigns TRBD2, which was not confirmed against the DNA. TRBV21-1 is a pseudogene locus. This CDR3 comprises 15 residues. As DNA, the CDR3 is TGTGCCAGCAGCAAACGGGGAAGGGCACCAGATACGCAGTATTTT. Translation gives CASSKRGRAPDTQYF.

The chain combines TRBV28 with TRBJ1-4; D may be TRBD1 (5 bases). This CDR3 is 16 amino acids long. Germline lookup yields CDR1 MDHEN and CDR2 SYDVKM. The V end was cut by 4 bases, the J end by 0 bases, with 12 bases between. CDR3 region: CASSYSGPATNEKLFF. Written as DNA, the CDR3 is TGTGCCAGCAGTTATTCAGGGCCTGCAACTAATGAAAAACTGTTTTTT.